The next 14 T cell receptor beta chains were all read from a single sample in a study of T cell repertoires in cytomegalovirus infection. TCRdb reprocessed the reads via MiXCR and lists one record per CDR3 protein. The sample contains over 55,000 distinct CDR3 sequences, roughly 21% of which appear only once. Which antigens these TCRs recognize remains unknown. Sample: CD8+ T cells from cultured PBMCs, taken from culture after CMV antigen stimulation. The receptors derive from a human donor in good health (CMV status not recorded). Some clones in this sample may be carry-over from other donors' samples.

The chain recombines TRBV20-1 with TRBJ2-2, with D tentatively TRBD1 (6 bases). The CDR3 contains 15 residues. V lost 0 bases to trimming and J lost 9 bases, with 17 bases between them. Germline V CDR1 and CDR2: DFQATT, SNEGSKA (reference sequence). CDR3 bases: TGCAGTGCTAGAGACAGGGGAAGTGCTAAGTGGGAGCTGTTTTTT. It yields the protein CSARDRGSAKWELFF.

The chain employs TRBV7-6 and TRBJ1-1; D unclear. The V gene's germline CDR1 is SGHVS and CDR2 FNYEAQ. This CDR3 spans 13 amino acids. The ends were cut back, 5 bases at V and 9 bases at J, with 16 bases in the middle. The DNA of the CDR3 is TGTGCCAGCAGCCGGAACGTAGGGAAACAAGCTTTCTTT. This codes for CASSRNVGKQAFF.

CDR3 coding DNA: TGTGCCAGCAGCCCACAACCGAACACCGGGGAGCTGTTTTTT. This sequence encodes CASSPQPNTGELFF. The chain has TRBV7-8 and TRBJ2-2; D unclear. The CDR3 consists of 14 residues. Trimming removed 5 bases at V and 0 bases at J, with 7 bases between. Germline values: CDR1 SGHVS, CDR2 FQNEAQ.

The chain links TRBV7-2 to TRBJ2-7; weak D call: TRBD2 (6 bases). There are 14 residues in the CDR3. Germline lookup yields CDR1 SGHTA and CDR2 FQGNSA. V dropped 3 bases and J dropped 2 bases, with 11 bases sitting between them. CDR3 sequence (DNA): TGTGCCAGCAGCTTGGCGGGGTCCCCCTACGAGCAGTACTTC. Its translation is CASSLAGSPYEQYF.

The chain uses TRBV28 and TRBJ2-7; maybe TRBD1 (5 bases). Germline V gene data show CDR1 as MDHEN and CDR2 as SYDVKM. Trimming shortened V by 5 bases and J by 0 bases, and 20 bases separated the two germline ends. This CDR3 has 17 residues. CDR3 sequence (DNA): TGTGCCAGCAGTCAACGTAACACAGGACACCTCTCCTACGAGCAGTACTTC. This encodes CASSQRNTGHLSYEQYF.

The V call is TRBV12-3 or TRBV12-4, the J call TRBJ1-4, with D perhaps TRBD1 (5 bases). Trimming cost V 4 bases and J 5 bases, with 14 bases left between them. CDR3 length equals 15 residues. The CDR3 DNA reads as TGTGCCAGCAGTTCCTCAACAGGATGGAATGAAAAACTGTTTTTT. This gives the protein CASSSSTGWNEKLFF.

This clonotype has only a few counts. The rearrangement joins TRBV6-1 to TRBJ1-2; D is uncertain. Trimming cost V 6 bases and J 3 bases, with 17 bases left between them. Germline CDR1 reads MNHNS; CDR2 reads SASEGT. The CDR3 extends over 15 amino acids. The CDR3 region has the DNA TGTGCCAGCAGCGCCGGGTCCCCAAGGGACTATGGCTACACCTTC. This encodes CASSAGSPRDYGYTF.

The genes are TRBV5-4 and TRBJ2-5; D uncertain. The length of the CDR3 is 17 residues. CDR1 is SGHNT, CDR2 YYREEE, per germline (reference sequence). The V end was cut by 0 bases, the J end by 0 bases, with 15 bases between. CDR3 sequence reads: CASSLEGAAAHQETQYF. CDR3 DNA sequence: TGTGCCAGCAGCTTGGAAGGAGCTGCAGCTCACCAAGAGACCCAGTACTTC.

V and J are TRBV12-3 or TRBV12-4 and TRBJ1-5; D gene unclear. Trimming removed 4 bases from V and 0 bases from J, with 10 bases in between. The CDR3 totals 15 residues. The CDR3, as DNA: TGTGCCAGCAGTTCCCCAGGTGATAGCAATCAGCCCCAGCATTTT. Amino acids: CASSSPGDSNQPQHF.

The chain carries TRBV5-1 and TRBJ2-1, with D perhaps matching TRBD1 (6 bases). There are 16 residues in the CDR3. V was trimmed by 4 bases and J by 7 bases, leaving 21 bases between them. The V gene's germline CDR1 is SGHRS and CDR2 YFSETQ. The CDR3 DNA is TGCGCCAGCAGCCAAAACACCCCCAGGGGCCTGAATGAGCAGTTCTTC. Encoded protein: CASSQNTPRGLNEQFF.

V gene TRBV11-1 combines with J gene TRBJ2-7, with 10 bases aligning to TRBD1. Germline assignment: CDR1 SGHAT and CDR2 FQDESV (reference sequence). The junction had 8 bases not matched to a gene; V was cut back by 5 bases and J by 4 bases. The CDR3 spans 15 residues. CDR3 nucleotide sequence: TGTGCCAGCAGCCCCTCCGGGACAGGGGAGTACGAGCAGTACTTC. It translates to CASSPSGTGEYEQYF.

This clonotype was counted only a few times. This rearrangement joins TRBV24-1 to TRBJ2-2; D perhaps matches TRBD2 (6 bases). Germline CDR1 and CDR2: KGHDR and SFDVKD. V was cut by 2 bases and J by 2 bases, with 8 bases left in between. This CDR3 is built from 15 residues. CDR3 sequence: CATSDWGLNTGELFF. CDR3 nucleotides: TGTGCCACCAGTGATTGGGGACTTAACACCGGGGAGCTGTTTTTT.

The gene calls are TRBV6-1 and TRBJ1-1; no clear D. V lost 3 bases, J lost 4 bases, and 15 bases lay in between. The germline CDR1 and CDR2 sequences are MNHNS and SASEGT. The CDR3 consists of 15 residues. The chain's CDR3 is CASSETTLGGTEAFF. The CDR3 region has the DNA TGTGCCAGCAGTGAGACAACTCTCGGAGGCACTGAAGCTTTCTTT.

V is TRBV7-6 and J is TRBJ1-1; 8 positions match TRBD1. The length of the CDR3 is 13 residues. Trimming removed 5 bases from V and 8 bases from J; junction bases left unmatched: 7. Germline CDR1 is SGHVS and CDR2 is FNYEAQ. Here the CDR3 reads CASSTGQGQEAFF. CDR3 nucleotides: TGTGCCAGCAGCACAGGACAGGGCCAAGAAGCTTTCTTT.